The clone carrying this T cell receptor (beta chain) was counted once. As yet, its antigen is unknown. Sequenced by immunoSEQ multiplex PCR; TCRdb stores in-frame clones only, minus some. The sample has 980,000 or so clones, around 80% seen once; the top ten hold nearly 1.5%. From CD4+ cells came CD45RA+ naive and CD45RA-negative memory subsets. The data were obtained in a study of shared clonotypes between healthy human individuals. Study-level findings and limits: In contrast to clonotypes shared by all four donors, non-shared clonotypes had lower generation probabilities. In the sorted subsets, rarefaction showed sequencing was incomplete despite large depth.

Germline values: CDR1 LNHDA, CDR2 SQIVND (reference sequence). V was clipped by 10 bases and J by 9 bases, with 16 bases between them. The CDR3 consists of 12 residues. V gene TRBV19 combines with J gene TRBJ1-5; D might be TRBD1 (6 bases). The sequence came from a young man in good health. What was sequenced was memory CD4+ T cells sorted from blood. Subset here: CD45RA-negative fraction. CDR3 residues: CATSTGEGPQHF. CDR3 DNA: TGTGCCACGTCGACAGGCGAAGGGCCCCAGCATTTT.